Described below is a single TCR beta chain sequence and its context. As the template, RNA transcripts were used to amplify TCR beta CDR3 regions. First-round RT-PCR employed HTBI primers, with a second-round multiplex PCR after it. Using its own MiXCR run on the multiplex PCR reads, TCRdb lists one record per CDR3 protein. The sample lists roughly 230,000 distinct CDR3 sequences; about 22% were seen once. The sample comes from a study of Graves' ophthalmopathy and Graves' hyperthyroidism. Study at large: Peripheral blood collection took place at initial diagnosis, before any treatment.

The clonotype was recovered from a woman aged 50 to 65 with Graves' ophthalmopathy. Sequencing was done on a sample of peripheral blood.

The CDR3 loop reads CASSESSSNTEAFF. CDR3 nucleotide sequence: TGTGCCAGCAGTGAGAGTTCTTCGAACACTGAAGCTTTCTTT. The chain uses TRBV6-4 and TRBJ1-1; no definite D call. Per the germline V gene, CDR1 is MRHNA and CDR2 is SNTAGT. The CDR3 runs 14 residues. V lost 3 bases and J lost 1, with 9 bases in between.